This T cell receptor (beta chain) is drawn from a study of monozygotic twins with inflammatory bowel disease. Study-level points and caveats: IBD patients share fewer clonotypes with other people than healthy twins do, especially with disease activity.

The CDR3 has 16 residues. Across eight separate reactions for each sample, cDNA was made. TCRdb reprocessed the 5' RACE reads, with one entry per CDR3 protein and no DNA. The sample totals more than 120,000 distinct CDR3 sequences. Comments on this clonotype: Its antigen is not identified.

Sequencing was carried out using blood. The V gene is TRBV12-3 or TRBV12-4, the J gene TRBJ2-1; the D call of TRBD1 rests on TCRdb alone, since no DNA is present to check it. The TCR was taken from a human donor with ulcerative colitis or Crohn's disease, or a healthy co-twin of an affected twin (not recorded which). CDR3: CASRHEQGESYNEQFF.